These 28 T cell receptor beta chains were sequenced from one sample in a study of cytomegalovirus exposure and HLA in healthy donors. Only in-frame clones appear in the TCRdb table, and some are missing; sequencing was by immunoSEQ multiplex PCR. This sample carries 250,000 to 300,000 clones, 90% of them seen once, and the ten largest clones take roughly 0.38%. The sequenced sample consisted of PBMCs. The receptor set was obtained from a woman aged 18-29 years in good health and CMV-seronegative.

This rearrangement joins TRBV29-1 to TRBJ2-3; weak D call: TRBD2 (7 bases). V lost 3 bases and J lost 6, with 13 bases in between. The CDR3 runs to 13 residues. Germline-derived CDR1 and CDR2 are SQVTM and ANQGSEA. CDR3 bases: TGCAGCGTTGAGGGGGGGGCATATGATACGCAGTATTTT. Residues: CSVEGGAYDTQYF.

The DNA of the CDR3 is TGTGCCAGCAGAGGGGCGGCACTTACTCCTGAAGCTTTCTTT. This encodes CASRGAALTPEAFF. This chain links TRBV6-5 with TRBJ1-1; D is possibly TRBD1 (5 bases). V was trimmed by 6 bases and J by 6 bases, leaving 17 bases between them. Per the germline V gene, CDR1 is MNHEY and CDR2 is SVGAGI. The length of the CDR3 is 14 residues.

This chain links TRBV6-5 with TRBJ1-1; tentatively, D is TRBD1 (5 bases). The CDR3 is 15 residues long. The germline gives CDR1 MNHEY, CDR2 SVGAGI. Trimming took 7 bases from V and 3 from J, leaving 18 bases between them. The CDR3 coding sequence is TGTGCCAGCACCCCTAGCACTGGGGGGTACACTGAAGCTTTCTTT. It yields the protein CASTPSTGGYTEAFF.

This clone was recorded only once. The chain joins TRBV2 to TRBJ2-2; D might be TRBD1 (6 bases). Germline values: CDR1 SNHLY, CDR2 FYNNEI. The length of the CDR3 is 14 residues. Between the trimmed V and J ends, which lost 6 bases and 5 bases, there was a span of 13 bases. Here the CDR3 reads CASRQGPYTGELFF. The CDR3 region has the DNA TGTGCCAGCAGGCAGGGGCCATATACCGGGGAGCTGTTTTTT.

The chain couples TRBV11-2 to TRBJ1-1; D not certain. This CDR3 region has 15 residues. The germline V and J ends were trimmed by 0 bases and 2 bases, with 10 bases remaining between them. Germline V CDR1 and CDR2: SGHAT, FQNNGV. The CDR3 is CASSLDQIINTEAFF. CDR3 in DNA: TGTGCCAGCAGCTTAGACCAGATCATAAACACTGAAGCTTTCTTT.

On this clone: A much more abundant neighbour one base away suggests this may be a read error. Other DNA sequences in this specimen translate into the identical CDR3. V usage is TRBV7-9 and J usage is TRBJ1-1; D may be TRBD1 (5 bases). V lost 4 bases and J lost 3, with 9 bases in between. Germline CDR1 SEHNR, CDR2 FQNEAQ (reference sequence). The CDR3 has 13 amino acids. The CDR3 spells CASSSRQYTEAFF. Written as DNA, the CDR3 is TGTGCCAGCAGCTCAAGACAGTACACTGAAGCTTTCTTT.

This chain connects TRBV4-3 to TRBJ2-7; 10 bases are shared with TRBD2. J lost 6 bases, V lost 0 bases, and 8 bases had no gene match. There are 16 residues in the CDR3. Germline V gene data show CDR1 as LGHNA and CDR2 as YSLEER. CDR3: CASSQDTPLAGVEQYF. CDR3 in DNA: TGCGCCAGCAGCCAAGATACCCCGCTAGCGGGGGTCGAGCAGTACTTC.

V is TRBV7-9 and J is TRBJ1-3; 7 bases agree with TRBD1. V lost 4 bases to trimming and J lost 0 bases; unmatched junction nucleotides: 15. The CDR3 runs to 19 residues. Germline CDR1 reads SEHNR; CDR2 reads FQNEAQ (reference sequence). CDR3 amino acids: CASSSGTVDPRSSGNTIYF. CDR3 in DNA: TGTGCCAGCAGCTCCGGGACAGTAGACCCAAGGAGCTCTGGAAACACCATATATTTT.

The gene calls are TRBV7-7 and TRBJ2-2, with 8 bases that match TRBD1. The CDR3 extends over 16 amino acids. V trimming: 3 bases; J trimming: 1 base; junction bases outside the gene matches: 4. Germline-derived CDR1 and CDR2 are SSHAT and FNYEAQ (reference sequence). The CDR3, as DNA: TGTGCCAGCAGCTTTTCCGGGACAGGGAACACCGGGGAGCTGTTTTTT. Translation: CASSFSGTGNTGELFF.

V gene TRBV7-6 combines with J gene TRBJ2-2, with D uncertain. Germline V gene lookup returns CDR1 SGHVS and CDR2 FNYEAQ. V lost 4 bases to trimming and J lost 6 bases, with 3 bases between them. CDR3 length: 11 residues. In nucleotides, the CDR3 is TGTGCCAGCAGCTCCTCCGGGGAGCTGTTTTTT. Its protein product is CASSSSGELFF.

The V call is TRBV10-1, the J call TRBJ2-5; 13 nucleotides align to TRBD2. The J segment lost 5 bases and the V segment lost 5 bases, leaving 8 bases of the junction unmatched. The CDR3 sequence is 16 residues long. Germline values: CDR1 WNHNN, CDR2 SYGVQD (reference sequence). The CDR3 is CASSPPGLAGVETQYF. In DNA form, the CDR3 reads TGCGCCAGCAGTCCTCCCGGACTAGCGGGGGTGGAGACCCAGTACTTC.

This clone was counted a few times. The same CDR3 arises from other DNA sequences in this sample as well. The rearrangement links TRBV6-5 to TRBJ1-5; 9 bases match TRBD1. Trimming at V came to 2 bases and at J to 4 bases, leaving 0 bases not matched to a gene. Germline loops: CDR1 MNHEY, CDR2 SVGAGI. This CDR3 is built from 14 residues. In DNA, the CDR3 is TGTGCCAGCAGTTACGGGACAGGGAATCAGCCCCAGCATTTT. It specifies CASSYGTGNQPQHF.

The gene calls are TRBV7-3 and TRBJ2-2; 7 bases line up with TRBD1. V was clipped by 3 bases and J by 5 bases; unmatched bases: 6. Germline V lookup: CDR1 SGHTA, CDR2 FQGTGA. This CDR3 contains 15 residues. The CDR3 nucleotides are TGTGCCAGCAGCTTTTTAGGGGGCGCGACCGGGGAGCTGTTTTTT. Amino acid sequence: CASSFLGGATGELFF.

V usage is TRBV5-4 and J usage is TRBJ1-4; TRBD1 aligns across 8 bases. CDR1 SGHNT and CDR2 YYREEE come from the germline V gene (reference sequence). The CDR3 contains 14 residues. J was trimmed by 8 bases and V by 4 bases; bases with no gene match: 7. CDR3 protein: CASSAGTGDEKLFF. In DNA, the CDR3 is TGTGCCAGCAGCGCCGGGACAGGCGACGAAAAACTGTTTTTT.

The V and J genes are TRBV27 and TRBJ1-2, with D perhaps matching TRBD1 (5 bases). The germline gives CDR1 MNHEY, CDR2 SMNVEV (reference sequence). This CDR3 spans 15 amino acids. V lost 3 bases and J 5 bases, leaving 16 bases between the germline ends. The DNA of the CDR3 is TGTGCCAGCAGTTTCCTCACGGCGGGGGTATATGGCTACACCTTC. This gives the protein CASSFLTAGVYGYTF.

The V gene is TRBV14, the J gene TRBJ2-5; D may be TRBD1 (7 bases). This CDR3 is built from 16 residues. Trimming took 1 base from V and 5 from J, leaving 17 bases between them. Per germline, CDR1 SGHDN and CDR2 FVKESK. CDR3 region: CASSQAQGRFSETQYF. CDR3 bases: TGTGCCAGCAGCCAAGCACAGGGGAGGTTTTCGGAGACCCAGTACTTC.

The rearrangement uses TRBV11-2 and TRBJ2-7; a weak D match, TRBD1 (6 bases). CDR1 SGHAT and CDR2 FQNNGV come from the germline V gene. CDR3 size: 15 residues. Trimming cost V 5 bases and J 4 bases, with 18 bases left between them. The CDR3 sequence: CASSPEAGAIYEQYV. The CDR3 DNA sequence: TGTGCCAGCAGCCCAGAGGCAGGGGCGATTTACGAGCAGTACGTC.

A single count supports this clone. V gene TRBV6-1 combines with J gene TRBJ1-6; perhaps TRBD1 as D (5 bases). The CDR3 is 16 residues long. Germline V CDR1 and CDR2: MNHNS, SASEGT. Between the trimmed V and J ends, which lost 2 bases and 12 bases, there was a span of 20 bases. The DNA for the CDR3 is TGTGCCAGCAGTGAAAAACATCAGGGTTTAAGTCGACCCCTCCACTTT. This sequence encodes CASSEKHQGLSRPLHF.

This chain uses TRBV7-8 with TRBJ1-1, with D unresolved. The CDR3 extends over 14 amino acids. From germline, CDR1 is SGHVS and CDR2 FQNEAQ. V was trimmed by 2 bases and J by 1 base, leaving 8 bases between them. In DNA form, the CDR3 reads TGTGCCAGCAGCTTAAGGCGGAAGAACACTGAAGCTTTCTTT. It encodes CASSLRRKNTEAFF.

This clone was counted only a few times. This chain links TRBV4-1 with TRBJ2-5; no clear D. CDR1 is MGHRA and CDR2 is YSYEKL in the germline V gene. This CDR3 comprises 13 residues. V lost 2 bases to trimming and J lost 4 bases, with 8 bases between them. The CDR3 DNA reads TGCGCCAGCAGCCAATTACCGGGAGAGACCCAGTACTTC. The encoded protein is CASSQLPGETQYF.

This chain links TRBV6-5 with TRBJ2-1; no definite D call. The germline gives CDR1 MNHEY, CDR2 SVGAGI. The CDR3 spans 13 residues. Trimming stripped 2 bases from V and 8 bases from J, with 10 bases between. The CDR3 spells CASSYPDSHEQFF. The DNA for the CDR3 is TGTGCCAGCAGTTACCCAGATTCGCATGAGCAGTTCTTC.

This sequence joins TRBV5-6 and TRBJ2-1; 9 nucleotides match TRBD2. This CDR3 spans 17 amino acids. Trimming took 0 bases from V and 1 from J; bases not matched to a gene: 5. CDR1 is SGHDT and CDR2 is YYEEEE in the germline V gene. The CDR3 spells CASSLVLGLASYNEQFF. CDR3 coding DNA: TGTGCCAGCAGCTTGGTCTTAGGACTAGCGTCCTACAATGAGCAGTTCTTC.

This chain links TRBV10-3 with TRBJ2-7; possibly TRBD1 for D (7 bases). The CDR3 is 13 residues long. Per germline, CDR1 ENHRY and CDR2 SYGVKD. V was trimmed by 10 bases and J by 0 bases, leaving 13 bases between them. In DNA form, the CDR3 reads TGTGCCACGGAGGGACAGTCCTCCTACGAGCAGTACTTC. Encoded protein: CATEGQSSYEQYF.

The genes are TRBV9 and TRBJ2-7; D possibly corresponds to TRBD1 (6 bases). The CDR3 is made up of 16 amino acids. The V and J ends lost 3 bases and 0 bases respectively, with 16 bases between them. Germline V gene data show CDR1 as SGDLS and CDR2 as YYNGEE. The chain's CDR3 is CASSAMGTTSSYEQYF. In nucleotides, the CDR3 is TGTGCCAGCAGCGCCATGGGGACAACCAGCTCCTACGAGCAGTACTTC.

The chain joins TRBV28 to TRBJ2-3; 8 bases agree with TRBD2. The CDR3 has 15 residues. Trimming cost V 2 bases and J 0 bases; bases outside gene matches: 1. Germline lookup yields CDR1 MDHEN and CDR2 SYDVKM. The CDR3 coding sequence is TGTGCCAGCAGTTTAACGGGGGGGAGCACAGATACGCAGTATTTT. Translation gives CASSLTGGSTDTQYF.

The chain recombines TRBV6-5 with TRBJ1-5; D remains ambiguous. Trimming removed 2 bases from V and 6 bases from J, with 14 bases in between. From germline, CDR1 is MNHEY and CDR2 SVGAGI. The CDR3 runs to 15 residues. The CDR3 bases are TGTGCCAGCAGTTACGGCCCGGGAGGTGGTCAGCCCCAGCATTTT. This gives the protein CASSYGPGGGQPQHF.

The chain recombines TRBV6-6 with TRBJ2-1; weak D call: TRBD2 (6 bases). Trimming pared 10 bases from V and 4 bases from J, leaving 11 bases between. Germline V gives CDR1 MNHNY, CDR2 SVGAGI (reference sequence). The CDR3 has 12 amino acids. CDR3 protein: CATDGGYNEQFF. CDR3 bases: TGTGCCACCGATGGGGGGTACAATGAGCAGTTCTTC.

The chain has TRBV2 and TRBJ1-5; D remains ambiguous. This CDR3 comprises 17 residues. The V end was cut by 4 bases, the J end by 0 bases, with 16 bases between. Germline-derived CDR1 and CDR2 are SNHLY and FYNNEI. CDR3 DNA sequence: TGTGCCAGCAGTGTCACCGGGGAGGACTATAGCAATCAGCCCCAGCATTTT. This sequence encodes CASSVTGEDYSNQPQHF.